The 16 T cell receptor beta chains below come from one sample, sequenced in a study of response to subunit inactivated influenza vaccine. Via MiXCR, TCRdb re-called the RT-PCR reads, giving one row per CDR3 protein. The table has some 570,000 distinct CDR3 sequences, around 10% seen once; the top ten hold 9.5% to 12%. The data were also submitted as part of a second study, on T cells expressing NK-cell markers. That report adds: 5'RACE template switching built TCR beta cDNA with unique molecular identifiers.

The specimen was PBMCs from blood, collected on the day of vaccination. These receptors originate from a man aged 50 to 60 who received an inactivated influenza vaccine.

The gene calls are TRBV19 and TRBJ1-4; no definite D call. Trimming left V 6 bases short and J 3 bases short, with 8 bases between. The V gene's germline CDR1 is LNHDA and CDR2 SQIVND (reference sequence). The CDR3 is 13 residues long. CDR3 in amino acids: CASRGLSNEKLFF. CDR3 nucleotide sequence: TGTGCCAGTAGAGGACTGTCTAATGAAAAACTGTTTTTT.

This clonotype showed up just a few times. The chain employs TRBV6-2 or TRBV6-3 and TRBJ2-1, with 8 bases identical to TRBD2. The ends lost 7 bases at V and 6 bases at J; junction bases unmatched: 14. The CDR3 spans 16 residues. Germline V gives CDR1 MNHEY, CDR2 SVGEGT. The CDR3 reads CASTSPGAGDVNEQFF. Here the CDR3 DNA reads TGTGCCAGCACCTCACCAGGAGCGGGGGATGTCAATGAGCAGTTCTTC.

The sample holds many counts of this clonotype. V is TRBV30 and J is TRBJ2-1, with 7 bases that match TRBD2. The CDR3 covers 12 residues. The germline V gene encodes CDR1 GTSNPN and CDR2 SVGIG (reference sequence). Losses at the gene ends were 0 bases for V and 13 bases for J; bases not matched to a gene: 6. The CDR3 DNA follows: TGTGCCTGGAGTGTAACGCGGGAGAATCAGTTCTTC. Residues: CAWSVTRENQFF.

This clonotype has just a few counts. CDR3 DNA sequence: TGCGCCAGCAGCTTGGGGGCAGGAAATAGCAATCAGCCCCAGCATTTT. Residues: CASSLGAGNSNQPQHF. The chain employs TRBV5-1 and TRBJ1-5; D call uncertain. This CDR3 region has 16 residues. The V gene lost 0 bases and the J gene lost 0 bases, with 10 bases spanning the gap. Germline lookup yields CDR1 SGHRS and CDR2 YFSETQ.

V usage is TRBV20-1 and J usage is TRBJ2-3; TRBD2 aligns across 16 bases. This CDR3 has 16 residues. Germline-derived CDR1 and CDR2 are DFQATT and SNEGSKA (reference sequence). The V and J ends lost 5 bases and 2 bases, in that order; junction bases with no gene match: 4. This CDR3 is CSAPGLAGGPTDTQYF. The CDR3 bases are TGCAGTGCTCCGGGACTAGCGGGAGGGCCCACAGATACGCAGTATTTT.

This clonotype appeared once. This chain connects TRBV30 to TRBJ2-5; possibly TRBD2 for D (6 bases). Germline loops: CDR1 GTSNPN, CDR2 SVGIG (reference sequence). The CDR3 is 14 amino acids. V gave up 3 bases and J gave up 5 bases, with 16 bases separating them. The CDR3 nucleotides read TGTGCCTGGAGGGGTAGCGGCTTTCGGGAGACCCAGTACTTC. It translates to CAWRGSGFRETQYF.

The V call is TRBV20-1, the J call TRBJ2-1, with 10 bases that match TRBD2. This CDR3 has 15 residues. Germline lookup yields CDR1 DFQATT and CDR2 SNEGSKA (reference sequence). V trimming: 0 bases; J trimming: 9 bases; junction bases outside the gene matches: 8. In DNA, the CDR3 is TGCAGTGCTAGAGATCCTAGCGGGAGCGGAGTTGAGCAGTTCTTC. Protein product: CSARDPSGSGVEQFF.

The chain couples TRBV15 to TRBJ2-1; TRBD2 matches 12 bases. The CDR3 spans 13 residues. Germline CDR1 reads LNHNV; CDR2 reads YYDKDF (reference sequence). Unmatched junction bases numbered 3, after V lost 11 bases and J lost 4 bases. DNA for the CDR3: TGTGCCGCCGGACTAGCGGGATACAATGAGCAGTTCTTC. It is translated as CAAGLAGYNEQFF.

This sequence joins TRBV6-1 and TRBJ2-1; 7 bases align to TRBD1. The V and J ends lost 6 bases and 6 bases, in that order; junction bases with no gene match: 11. Germline loops: CDR1 MNHNS, CDR2 SASEGT. The CDR3 contains 15 residues. CDR3 loop: CASRAARAGGNEQFF. For the CDR3, the DNA is TGTGCCAGCAGGGCCGCTAGGGCAGGGGGCAATGAGCAGTTCTTC.

The V gene is TRBV4-3, the J gene TRBJ2-1; D is possibly TRBD2 (5 bases). The V gene's germline CDR1 is LGHNA and CDR2 YSLEER. The CDR3 covers 15 residues. The V end lost 8 bases, the J end lost 6 bases, and 20 bases lay between the germline ends. The CDR3 spells CASRLGLATSNEQFF. CDR3 DNA sequence: TGCGCCAGCCGACTTGGGCTAGCAACTAGCAATGAGCAGTTCTTC.

This chain joins TRBV12-3 or TRBV12-4 and TRBJ2-2; no firm D call. The CDR3 length is 15 residues. V was clipped by 4 bases and J by 0 bases, with 9 bases between them. CDR3 in amino acids: CASSYHGANTGELFF. Written as DNA, the CDR3 is TGTGCCAGCAGTTATCACGGCGCGAACACCGGGGAGCTGTTTTTT.

The V and J genes are TRBV18 and TRBJ2-3; TRBD2 aligns across 14 bases. Germline assignment: CDR1 KGHSH and CDR2 LQKENI. The CDR3 extends over 19 amino acids. Losses at the gene ends were 5 bases for V and 5 bases for J; bases not matched to a gene: 15. The DNA of the CDR3 is TGTGCCAGCTCAGGACTGACTAGCGGGGGGGGGCCCCCCGGAGATACGCAGTATTTT. Protein product: CASSGLTSGGGPPGDTQYF.

The rearrangement uses TRBV5-1 and TRBJ1-1, with a possible D match to TRBD1 (5 bases). V was cut by 0 bases and J by 6 bases, with 15 bases left in between. Germline V gene data show CDR1 as SGHRS and CDR2 as YFSETQ. The CDR3 runs 15 residues. The CDR3 sequence: CASSLVLGRAAEAFF. CDR3 nucleotides: TGCGCCAGCAGCTTGGTTTTGGGCAGGGCCGCTGAAGCTTTCTTT.

The V call is TRBV20-1, the J call TRBJ2-7; the D gene is possibly TRBD1 (7 bases). The ends were cut back, 6 bases at V and 5 bases at J, with 20 bases in the middle. This CDR3 region has 14 residues. The germline V gene has CDR1 DFQATT and CDR2 SNEGSKA (reference sequence). CDR3 DNA sequence: TGCAGTGCCCCCTCCCCAGGGGGGTTCGACGAGCAGTACTTC. Encoded protein: CSAPSPGGFDEQYF.

The gene calls are TRBV7-2 and TRBJ2-7, with 10 bases lining up with TRBD2. The J segment lost 1 base and the V segment lost 5 bases, leaving 5 bases of the junction unmatched. CDR1 and CDR2 from the germline V gene are SGHTA and FQGNSA. The CDR3 has 15 residues. The CDR3 region is CASSELAGFSYEQYF. The CDR3 region has the DNA TGTGCCAGCAGCGAACTAGCGGGGTTTTCCTACGAGCAGTACTTC.

The V gene is TRBV18, the J gene TRBJ2-5; D is uncertain. This CDR3 comprises 15 residues. V gave up 2 bases and J gave up 3 bases, with 13 bases separating them. Germline V gene lookup returns CDR1 KGHSH and CDR2 LQKENI. The CDR3 reads CASSPFWQTEETQYF. CDR3 nucleotides: TGTGCCAGCTCACCATTTTGGCAGACCGAAGAGACCCAGTACTTC.